The source of this T cell receptor (beta chain) is a study of cytomegalovirus exposure and HLA in healthy donors (dated 2017 in TCRdb). Broadly, across the study: According to an earlier analysis of 587 of the donors, some 170 million T cells yielded roughly 110 million unique TCR beta sequences and 250 to 350 Gb of sequence data. About 330 gigabases of sequencing data and around 80 million unique TCR sequences made up an early release that covered roughly 670 HLA-typed donors. The genetic ancestry cluster associated with self-reported Caucasian donors included roughly four fifths of the approximately 410 genotyped donors. The study was designed to test whether signatures of past pathogen exposure could be identified by cataloging public T cell receptors. The T cell repertoires of around 670 subjects were profiled by immunosequencing and related to cytomegalovirus serostatus. In addition to the first cohort of around 670 subjects, a separate validation cohort of 130 or so different subjects was used. High-throughput TCR immunosequencing, statistical association of individual TCRs with disease status, and machine learning were combined to predict cytomegalovirus infection status. A later analysis re-analyzed previously published TCR beta repertoires from hundreds of donors and added high-resolution HLA genotyping to study TCR occurrence patterns. Rather than drawing on any new phenotypic data, the later analysis identified candidate immune exposures from TCR beta sequences and the way those sequences occurred across donors. To decide whether each TCR beta V gene segment behaved as functional or pseudogenic, an earlier analysis of approximately 600 of the donors relied on high-throughput TCR beta sequencing. Donor age, sex, ethnicity and CMV serostatus were collected together with the repertoire data. A later genetic analysis took genome-wide SNP genotypes for about 55% of the 666 donors and used that subset as a discovery cohort. Every discovery cohort repertoire had been produced on one sequencing platform. Both class I and class II loci were covered by HLA typing, at four-digit resolution. The number of donors typed differed by locus, with 629-630 for A, B, C, DRB1 and DQB1, 522 for DQA1, 600 to 610 for DPA1, and about 450 for DPB1. Roughly 5 DR-DQ haplotypes were treated as single units for association and clustering because of strong linkage in the cohort. Across approximately 400 genotyped donors of the cohort, an average of about 240,000 unique TCR beta nucleotide sequences per donor were sequenced, and roughly 18% of those sequences were non-productive.

In the case of this clone: It lacks a known antigen. No base quality values were provided; no much bigger clone lies one nucleotide off.

The library was made by the immunoSEQ multiplex PCR assay. The multiplex PCR relied on a mix of 60 forward primers for TCR Vbeta segments and 13 reverse primers for TCR Jbeta segments. Amplification of the CDR3 region of rearranged TCR beta genes was performed with a multiplex PCR assay on genomic DNA. On the Illumina HiSeq System, the amplified TCR beta libraries were sequenced as 87-base-pair reads. Processing in the source paper ran as follows. A later analysis tallied 75 million to 95 million unique TCR beta chains across the approximately 670 repertoires, and around 12 million of those chains were shared by two or more donors. To remove PCR and sequencing errors, raw reads were error-corrected and collapsed into unique sequences using a nearest-neighbor algorithm that merged closely related sequences. CDR3 sequences were aligned to IMGT reference sequences to assign V, D and J gene segments. For a sequence to be retained, a match of at least six nucleotides to both a V gene segment and a J gene segment was required. A rearrangement was called productive if the CDR3 had no stop codons and remained in frame with V and J, and every other rearrangement was called non-productive. CDR3 was defined according to IMGT convention as the region running from the second conserved V-encoded cysteine to the conserved J-encoded phenylalanine. The earlier analysis of a few hundred of the donors excluded sequences that lacked an unambiguous match to a single V gene segment. An earlier analysis of 587 of the donors classified V segments as functional when productive rearrangements were above 56.7% and as segregating when the standard deviation between donors was above 5%. A statistical classification framework was developed to diagnose cytomegalovirus status using the catalog of TCR beta chain sequences. V and J gene assignment, in a later analysis, came from comparing TCR nucleotide sequences with IMGT/GENE-DB human TR gene sequences. The TCRdist pipeline was used in a later analysis to assign CDR3 sequences and most-parsimonious VDJ recombination scenarios. In a later analysis, each TCR beta chain was defined by its CDR3 amino acid sequence together with its V-gene family, and reads lacking a unique V-gene family were excluded. In a later analysis, fewer than 600 highly shared, low-generation-probability nucleotide sequences were removed to address suspected cross-contamination and a sequencing artifact. In a later analysis, a clonal expansion index for each public chain was calculated from normalized within-repertoire ranks of inferred template counts. In a later analysis, generation probabilities were computed using a VDJ recombination model fitted to out-of-frame rearrangements, and the results were checked against IGoR. A later analysis scored TCR-TCR, TCR-HLA and TCR-CMV co-occurrence with hypergeometric tests, applying a repertoire-size bias correction to TCR pairs. False discovery rates were estimated in a later analysis by permuting HLA or CMV assignments 20 times. A later analysis grouped co-occurring TCRs with DBSCAN, adding TCRdist sequence similarity when clustering within HLA-allele-positive subsets. Repertoires with fewer than 30,000 or more than 120,000 public chains were left out of co-occurrence clustering, as were roughly five repertoires with anomalous nucleotide sharing. TCRdb mirrors the immuneACCESS table, restricted to in-frame sequences. Some clones are absent from its copies; in checked studies, under half trace to an unresolved V gene, and the reason for the others is unknown. V and J calls and clone size are those listed in that table; D and trimming were worked out from the DNA. The sample table shows roughly 100,000 clones, and more than 60% are seen once. Of the sample, 3% to 4.5% falls within the top ten clones.

The cohort consisted of some 670 healthy bone marrow donors. At the time of sampling, every cohort member was nominally healthy, though immune exposures that went unrecorded were likely present. The donor tested CMV seronegative, placing the donor among the 300 to 450 seronegative members of the cohort. A peripheral blood sample was provided by each donor, and peripheral blood mononuclear cells were used for TCR beta sequencing. Genomic DNA was extracted from the blood cell samples with the Qiagen DNeasy Blood Extraction Kit. Points the paper makes about the study in general: According to a later analysis, parvovirus B19, influenza, CMV and Epstein-Barr virus appeared linked to several top co-occurrence clusters. A group of highly shared sequence variants was considered likely to be a technical artifact of the sequencing pipeline. When HLA alleles, especially DR and DQ, strongly co-occurred, TCR associations were difficult to assign to individual alleles. An earlier analysis of approximately 540 of the donors showed that most TCR beta V segments appeared in productive rearrangements either about 87% or about 30% of the time, which broadly matched IMGT annotations. This cohort had only TCR beta chains sequenced, and the lack of alpha or paired-chain data limited which features could be detected. A later analysis associated about 17,000 TCR beta sequences with specific HLA alleles at a false discovery rate of 0.05. Compared with the roughly 670-donor mean, donors in an Asian-associated ancestry cluster had fewer N-insertions in productive TCRs, according to a later genetic analysis. Because HLA typing was missing for some donors at each locus, association tests included only the typed subset. Cytomegalovirus status was reported to be diagnosed by the classifier with high specificity and sensitivity in both the original and validation cohorts. In a later genetic analysis, a missense DCLRE1C variant was associated with V-gene and J-gene trimming of TCR beta chains, and the association was replicated in an independent cohort. Roughly uniform sequencing depth across donors was assumed in presence/absence analyses, although this assumption may not hold. The authors suggested that the approach could potentially be extended to other disease states and immunological phenotypes. Approximately 18 rarely observed V segments, including chromosome 9 orphons, were excluded from the earlier analysis of almost 600 of the donors because counts were too low. For the cohort, immune exposure information was limited to CMV serostatus. Most TCR sequences were seen in very few donors, while some public TCRs were found in many individuals. Compared with equally common non-associated chains, HLA-associated TCR beta chains in a later analysis were more clonally expanded and had lower generation probabilities. A further reported finding was that TCR beta sequences accurately predicted the HLA-A and HLA-B alleles for most subjects in the first cohort. A few of the identified cytomegalovirus-associated TCR beta chains were confirmed in vitro to be specific for cytomegalovirus antigens. A later analysis found that most CMV-associated TCR beta chains appeared HLA-restricted, with HLA associations seemingly driven largely by CMV exposure. In a later analysis, TCR association rates were found to vary across HLA loci, with the most associated TCRs seen for DRB1 alleles and the fewest for HLA-C alleles. Correlated functional status among segregating V segments might be attributable to linkage disequilibrium, but an unknown experimental factor could not be ruled out. The study gave a list of more than 150 TCR beta chains associated with cytomegalovirus.

The sequence was obtained from a man aged 55 to 69 in good health and CMV-seronegative. The sample was PBMCs.

The DNA reads as follows: TGCGCCAGCAGCTCGACAGTAGGATTGGGGCGGACTGAAGCTTTCTTT. Its protein reads: CASSSTVGLGRTEAFF. The chain uses TRBV5-1 and TRBJ1-1; matching of 5 bases hints at TRBD1 as the D gene. From cysteine to phenylalanine, the CDR3 is 16 amino acids long. Solely the CDR3 DNA is kept, with 48 bases framed from the first base. V and J are truncated by 3 bases and 5 bases respectively, leaving an intervening sequence of 20 bases. The germline V gene encodes CDR1 SGHRS and CDR2 YFSETQ.